A selection of T cell receptor beta chains follows, all from one sample in a study of CD8+ T cells in alopecia areata. Sequencing used immunoSEQ multiplex PCR; TCRdb keeps in-frame clones, though not all of them. This sample yields fewer than 200,000 clones, of which 67% are seen a single time; about an eighth belongs to the top ten. The sequencing used CD8+ T cells sorted from blood, collected at week 0. The receptors were sampled from a human donor with alopecia areata. The CDR3 runs from the conserved cysteine through the conserved F or W. A D gene is named only where the DNA matches it firmly. Clone sizes are given selectively: once, few, many, or a class where the clone is expanded.

J	length	size	V	D	DNA	CDR3
TRBJ2-7	15	.	TRBV6-5	TRBD1	TGTGCCAGCAGCATACAGGGGGCCTCCTCCTACGAGCAGTACTTC	CASSIQGASSYEQYF
TRBJ2-7	14	.	TRBV4-1	TRBD2	TGCGCCAGCAGGACTTGGAGCGGGGGGGCCGAGCAGTACTTC	CASRTWSGGAEQYF
TRBJ2-1	12	few	TRBV12-5	TRBD1	TGTGCTAGTGGTATACAGGGGAACGAGCAGTTCTTC	CASGIQGNEQFF
TRBJ2-1	12	.	TRBV6-5	TRBD2	TGTGCCAGCAGTTACCGGGGGGGGGAGCAGTTCTTC	CASSYRGGEQFF
TRBJ2-1	15	.	TRBV6-5	.	TGTGCCAGCAGTTTCAACCTGATGCTCTACAATGAGCAGTTCTTC	CASSFNLMLYNEQFF
TRBJ2-5	14	.	TRBV25-1	.	TGTGCCAGCAGTGATCCCGGAGGAGGAGAGACCCAGTACTTC	CASSDPGGGETQYF
TRBJ2-5	15	.	TRBV2	.	TGTGCCAGCACCCCTTGGGACCTCCGTTCCGAGACCCAGTACTTC	CASTPWDLRSETQYF
TRBJ2-2	13	.	TRBV9	TRBD1	TGTGCCACACGGGACAGGCATGGTGGGGAGCTGTTTTTT	CATRDRHGGELFF
TRBJ2-3	15	once	TRBV27	.	TGTGCCAGCAGTTTACTCGGGACACCGGGGGATACGCAGTATTTT	CASSLLGTPGDTQYF
TRBJ2-3	18	few	TRBV29-1	.	TGCAGCGTTGAACCGCAGACTCCAACCAGGGTTGGGACAGATACGCAGTATTTT	CSVEPQTPTRVGTDTQYF
TRBJ2-1	11	.	TRBV29-1	.	TGCAGCGTTGAAACAGGGAATGAGCAGTTCTTC	CSVETGNEQFF
TRBJ2-7	14	.	TRBV6-5	.	TGTGCCAGCAGTTCGGGCCGAAACTCCTACGAGCAGTACTTC	CASSSGRNSYEQYF
TRBJ2-7	12	few	TRBV5-4	.	TGTGCCAGCAGCTATCAGGGAGACGAGCAGTACTTC	CASSYQGDEQYF
TRBJ2-5	13	.	TRBV18	.	TGTGCCAGCTCACCACCGAGTGATAAGACCCAGTACTTC	CASSPPSDKTQYF
TRBJ1-2	15	.	TRBV9	.	TGTGCCAGCAGCGTAGACGTGCTGGCCAACTATGGCTACACCTTC	CASSVDVLANYGYTF
TRBJ2-5	14	.	TRBV5-6	TRBD1	TGTGCCAGCAGCTTCGGGGACAGCGCAAAGACCCAGTACTTC	CASSFGDSAKTQYF
TRBJ2-7	18	.	TRBV13	TRBD2	TGTGCCAGCAGCTTACGGGGTTCTAGCGGGGGGATAACCTACGAGCAGTACTTC	CASSLRGSSGGITYEQYF
TRBJ2-1	15	few	TRBV5-6	.	TGTGCCAGCAGCTTGGAAGATAGACCCTACAATGAGCAGTTCTTC	CASSLEDRPYNEQFF
TRBJ1-1	15	.	TRBV29-1	TRBD1	TGCAGCGTTGAAACAATGACAGGGGGCCCCACTGAAGCTTTCTTT	CSVETMTGGPTEAFF
TRBJ1-5	15	.	TRBV30	TRBD1	TGTGCCTGGACTCCTAGGGACAGGGGGTATCAGCCCCAGCATTTT	CAWTPRDRGYQPQHF
TRBJ2-1	11	.	TRBV20-1	.	TGCAGTGCTCCTCTCAGCAATGAGCAGTTCTTC	CSAPLSNEQFF
TRBJ2-1	15	few	TRBV19	TRBD2	TGTGCCAGTACGACTAGCGGGGACTCCTACAATGAGCAGTTCTTC	CASTTSGDSYNEQFF
TRBJ2-7	14	.	TRBV4-2	TRBD1	TGTGCCAGCAGCCAAGGGGGACAGGGAAACGAGCAGTACTTC	CASSQGGQGNEQYF
TRBJ2-5	14	.	TRBV5-1	.	TGCGCCAGCAGCGCGAGGGGGAGCCAAGAGACCCAGTACTTC	CASSARGSQETQYF
TRBJ2-5	14	.	TRBV11-2	.	TGTGCCAGCAGCTGGGAGGGACACGGAGAGACCCAGTACTTC	CASSWEGHGETQYF
TRBJ2-5	15	few	TRBV7-2	TRBD2	TGTGCCAGCAGCCCCCGGGCCGGGGGGGGAGAGACCCAGTACTTC	CASSPRAGGGETQYF
TRBJ1-2	12	.	TRBV13	TRBD1	TGTGCCAGCAGCTTAGGCCTACAGGGGCGCGACTTC	CASSLGLQGRDF
TRBJ2-1	11	few	TRBV6-5	.	TGTGCCAGCACAAACATGGGACAGCAGTTCTTC	CASTNMGQQFF
TRBJ1-1	9	.	TRBV20-1	.	TGCAGTGCCACCACACAAGGTTTCTTT	CSATTQGFF
TRBJ2-5	15	.	TRBV5-1	.	TGCGCCAGCAGCGTTGATCAGGGATACCAAGAGACCCAGTACTTC	CASSVDQGYQETQYF
TRBJ2-2	14	few	TRBV6-5	.	TGTGCCAGCAGTTACCAGGGGGGGTCCGGGGAGCTGTTTTTT	CASSYQGGSGELFF
TRBJ2-1	15	.	TRBV29-1	TRBD2	TGCAGCGTTCAGGGGACTAGCGGGGGGGCATCTGAGCAGTTCTTC	CSVQGTSGGASEQFF
TRBJ2-5	16	.	TRBV5-6	TRBD1	TGTGCCAGCAGCGCCCCGGGCGGACAGGGATGGGAGACCCAGTACTTC	CASSAPGGQGWETQYF
TRBJ2-2	11	.	TRBV18	.	TGTGCCACCTGGATTTCCGGGGAGCTGTTTTTT	CATWISGELFF
TRBJ2-7	15	.	TRBV19	TRBD1	TGTGCCAGTAGTATTGGGACAGGGTTAGTCTACGAGCAGTACTTC	CASSIGTGLVYEQYF
TRBJ2-7	13	few	TRBV29-1	.	TGCAGCGTTGAAGTTCCGATTTCCTACGAGCAGTACTTC	CSVEVPISYEQYF
TRBJ1-6	16	.	TRBV2	.	TGTGCCAGCAGTGTACAGTTTTTAAGGGCCAATTCACCCCTCCACTTT	CASSVQFLRANSPLHF
TRBJ1-2	13	.	TRBV7-9	.	TGTGCCAGCAGCAAAGAAACAGGATATGGCTACACCTTC	CASSKETGYGYTF
TRBJ2-7	11	.	TRBV6-5	.	TGTGCCGGCACCTTATCCTACGAGCAGTACTTC	CAGTLSYEQYF
TRBJ2-2	12	few	TRBV4-1	.	TGCGCCAGCAGCCAGCGGACCGGGGAGCTGTTTTTT	CASSQRTGELFF
TRBJ1-2	11	.	TRBV30	.	TGTGCCTGGAGTGGAGTCTATGGCTACACCTTC	CAWSGVYGYTF
TRBJ2-7	15	.	TRBV9	.	TGTGCCAGCAGCCCCCTGGAGAGGCCCATCTACGAGCAGTACTTC	CASSPLERPIYEQYF
TRBJ1-4	15	.	TRBV6-5	TRBD1	TGTGCCAGCAGTTACACCGGGACAGTTAATGAAAAACTGTTTTTT	CASSYTGTVNEKLFF
TRBJ2-7	14	.	TRBV30	TRBD1	TGTGCCTACTCGAGCCGGGACAGGGGGTACGAGCAGTACTTC	CAYSSRDRGYEQYF
TRBJ1-2	15	.	TRBV2	TRBD1	TGTGCCAGCAGGGCCAGAACAGGGGCTAACTATGGCTACACCTTC	CASRARTGANYGYTF
TRBJ1-1	16	.	TRBV29-1	TRBD1	TGCAGCGCCCTTCCCCAGGGGGCAGTCATAAGGACTGAAGCTTTCTTT	CSALPQGAVIRTEAFF
TRBJ2-7	16	few	TRBV27	.	TGTGCCAGCAGTTTAACTGGGGCAGGGTGGGCCTACGAGCAGTACTTC	CASSLTGAGWAYEQYF
TRBJ2-7	13	few	TRBV5-6	.	TGTGCCAGCGGATTAGAAGGGTCCTACGAGCAGTACTTC	CASGLEGSYEQYF
TRBJ1-2	16	few	TRBV5-1	TRBD1	TGCGCCAGCAGCCCTTTGACAGGGAAGGTTATTGATGGCTACACCTTC	CASSPLTGKVIDGYTF
TRBJ1-4	15	.	TRBV6-6	.	TGTGCCAGCAGCTGGCCGGGCGGGGCTAATGAAAAACTGTTTTTT	CASSWPGGANEKLFF
TRBJ1-5	13	.	TRBV30	TRBD1	TGTGCCTTGGGGACAGGGCGCAATCAGCCCCAGCATTTT	CALGTGRNQPQHF
TRBJ2-5	11	.	TRBV6-1	.	TGTGCCAGCAGTGAAAAGGAGACCCAGTACTTC	CASSEKETQYF
TRBJ1-2	12	.	TRBV30	.	TGTGCCTGGACACCCACTAACTATGGCTACACCTTC	CAWTPTNYGYTF